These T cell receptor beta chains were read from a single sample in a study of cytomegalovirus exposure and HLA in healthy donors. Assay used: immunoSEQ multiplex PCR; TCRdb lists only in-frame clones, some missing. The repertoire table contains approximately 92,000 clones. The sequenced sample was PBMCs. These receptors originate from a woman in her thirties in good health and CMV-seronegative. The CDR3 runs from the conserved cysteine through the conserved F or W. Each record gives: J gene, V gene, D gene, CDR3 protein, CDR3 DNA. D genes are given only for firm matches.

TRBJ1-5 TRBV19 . CASSIEGVQPQHF TGTGCCAGTAGTATAGAAGGGGTTCAGCCCCAGCATTTT
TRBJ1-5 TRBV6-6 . CASIIGSNQPQHF TGTGCCAGCATTATCGGGAGCAATCAGCCCCAGCATTTT
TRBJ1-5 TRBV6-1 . CASSEQGNQPQHF TGTGCCAGCAGTGAACAGGGGAATCAGCCCCAGCATTTT
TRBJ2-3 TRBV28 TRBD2 CASGTSGRTDTQYF TGTGCCAGTGGGACTAGCGGGAGGACAGATACGCAGTATTTT
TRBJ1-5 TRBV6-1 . CASSVNGNQPQHF TGTGCCAGCAGTGTAAATGGCAATCAGCCCCAGCATTTT
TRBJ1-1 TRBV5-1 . CASSLGTVNAEAFF TGCGCCAGCAGCTTGGGGACAGTGAACGCTGAAGCTTTCTTT
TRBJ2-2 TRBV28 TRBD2 CASSLLGGRAGTGELFF TGTGCCAGCAGTTTATTAGGCGGGAGGGCCGGGACCGGGGAGCTGTTTTTT
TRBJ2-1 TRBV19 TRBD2 CASSQSGLAYNEQFF TGTGCCAGTAGTCAATCGGGACTAGCCTACAATGAGCAGTTCTTC
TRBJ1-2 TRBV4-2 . CASSQGRDGGLRNYGYTF TGTGCCAGCAGCCAAGGGCGGGACGGGGGTCTTCGAAACTATGGCTACACCTTC
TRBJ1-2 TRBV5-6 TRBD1 CASSLGGQDHGYTF TGTGCCAGCAGCTTGGGGGGACAGGATCATGGCTACACCTTC
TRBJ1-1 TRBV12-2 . CASRFSGQGVQMNTEAFF TGTGCAAGTCGCTTCTCGGGACAGGGGGTCCAAATGAACACTGAAGCTTTCTTT
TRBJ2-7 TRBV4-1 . CASSQTTGTEQYF TGCGCCAGCAGCCAAACGACAGGAACCGAGCAGTACTTC
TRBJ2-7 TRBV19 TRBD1 CASSKQTGIFEQYF TGTGCCAGTAGTAAACAGACAGGGATATTCGAGCAGTACTTC
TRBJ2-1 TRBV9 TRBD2 CASSKTKGRLAEYNEQFF TGTGCCAGCAGCAAAACCAAGGGGCGACTAGCGGAGTACAATGAGCAGTTCTTC
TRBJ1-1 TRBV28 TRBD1 CASAPTGATEAFF TGTGCCAGTGCACCAACAGGGGCCACTGAAGCTTTCTTT
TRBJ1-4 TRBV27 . CASSLGLATNEKLFF TGTGCCAGCAGTTTGGGGCTGGCAACTAATGAAAAACTGTTTTTT
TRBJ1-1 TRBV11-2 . CASSRTGTEAFF TGTGCCAGCAGCCGTACAGGGACTGAAGCTTTCTTT
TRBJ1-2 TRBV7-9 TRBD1 CASSPDRANYGYTF TGTGCCAGCAGCCCTGACAGGGCAAACTATGGCTACACCTTC
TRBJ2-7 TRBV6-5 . CASSREPRVYEQYF TGTGCCAGCAGCCGCGAACCACGAGTCTACGAGCAGTACTTC
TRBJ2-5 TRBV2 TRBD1 CASSGLGDRQETQYF TGTGCCAGCAGTGGCCTAGGGGACAGGCAAGAGACCCAGTACTTC
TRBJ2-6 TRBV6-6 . CASSLGSGANVLTF TGTGCCAGCAGCCTCGGTTCTGGGGCCAACGTCCTGACCTTC
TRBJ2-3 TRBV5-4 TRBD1 CASSLSRGGEDTQYF TGTGCCAGCAGCTTAAGTCGAGGGGGCGAAGATACGCAGTATTTT
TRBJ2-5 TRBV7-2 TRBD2 CASSSKAGGPPAQYF TGTGCCAGCAGCTCAAAAGCGGGGGGGCCCCCGGCCCAGTACTTC
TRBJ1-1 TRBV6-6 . CASSPPRQVNTEAFF TGTGCCAGCAGTCCCCCCCGGCAGGTCAACACTGAAGCTTTCTTT
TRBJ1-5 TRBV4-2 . CASSRSTDSNQPQHF TGTGCCAGCAGCCGTTCGACAGATAGCAATCAGCCCCAGCATTTT
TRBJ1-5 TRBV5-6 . CASSLAREDSNQPQHF TGTGCCAGCAGCTTGGCCAGGGAAGACAGCAATCAGCCCCAGCATTTT
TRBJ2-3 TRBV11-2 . CASSTNGQSTDTQYF TGTGCCAGCTCAACCAACGGACAGAGCACAGATACGCAGTATTTT
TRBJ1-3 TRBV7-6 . CASSLEQTTGNTIYF TGTGCCAGCAGCTTAGAACAGACTACTGGAAACACCATATATTTT
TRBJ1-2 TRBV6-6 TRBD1 CASSFGTGNGYGYTF TGTGCCAGCAGTTTTGGGACAGGGAATGGCTATGGCTACACCTTC
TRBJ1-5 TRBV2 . CASSEGQFSNQPQHF TGTGCCAGCAGTGAAGGACAGTTTAGCAATCAGCCCCAGCATTTT